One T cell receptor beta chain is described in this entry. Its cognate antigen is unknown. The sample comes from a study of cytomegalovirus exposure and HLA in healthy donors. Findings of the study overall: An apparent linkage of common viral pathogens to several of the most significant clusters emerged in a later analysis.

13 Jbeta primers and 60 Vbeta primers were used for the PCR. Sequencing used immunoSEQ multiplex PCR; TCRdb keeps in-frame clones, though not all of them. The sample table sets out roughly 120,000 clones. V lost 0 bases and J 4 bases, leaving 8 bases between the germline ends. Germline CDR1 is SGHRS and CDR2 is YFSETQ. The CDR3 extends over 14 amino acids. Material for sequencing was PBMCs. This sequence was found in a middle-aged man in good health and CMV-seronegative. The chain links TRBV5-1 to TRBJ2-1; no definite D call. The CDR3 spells CASSLGQDYNEQFF. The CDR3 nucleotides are TGCGCCAGCAGCTTGGGCCAGGATTACAATGAGCAGTTCTTC.